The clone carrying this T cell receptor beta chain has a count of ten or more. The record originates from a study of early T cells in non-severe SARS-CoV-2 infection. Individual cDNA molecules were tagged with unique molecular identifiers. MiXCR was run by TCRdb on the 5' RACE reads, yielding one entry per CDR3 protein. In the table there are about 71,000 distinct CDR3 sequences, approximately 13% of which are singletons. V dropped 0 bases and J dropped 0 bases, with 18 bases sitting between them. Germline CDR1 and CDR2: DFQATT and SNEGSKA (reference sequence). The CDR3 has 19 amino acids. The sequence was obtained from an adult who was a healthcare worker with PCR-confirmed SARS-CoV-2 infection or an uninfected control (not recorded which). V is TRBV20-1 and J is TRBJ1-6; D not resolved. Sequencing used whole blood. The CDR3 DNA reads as TGCAGTGCTAGAGATTATAAACCCCCCGGGAGCTCCTATAATTCACCCCTCCACTTT. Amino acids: CSARDYKPPGSSYNSPLHF.